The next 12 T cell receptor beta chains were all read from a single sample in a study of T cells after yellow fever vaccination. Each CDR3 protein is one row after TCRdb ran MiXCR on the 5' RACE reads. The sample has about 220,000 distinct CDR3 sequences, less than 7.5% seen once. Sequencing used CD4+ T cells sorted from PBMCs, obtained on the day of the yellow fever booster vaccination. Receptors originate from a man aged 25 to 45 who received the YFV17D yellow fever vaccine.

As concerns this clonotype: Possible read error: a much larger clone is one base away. CDR3 sequence: CASSTTTGRNQPQHF. The CDR3 region has the DNA TGTGCCAGCAGTACCACCACCGGGCGTAATCAGCCCCAGCATTTT. The rearrangement links TRBV28 to TRBJ1-5; no clear D. The CDR3 totals 15 residues. Trimming took off 5 bases at V and 4 bases at J, with 15 bases between the two ends. Per germline, CDR1 MDHEN and CDR2 SYDVKM.

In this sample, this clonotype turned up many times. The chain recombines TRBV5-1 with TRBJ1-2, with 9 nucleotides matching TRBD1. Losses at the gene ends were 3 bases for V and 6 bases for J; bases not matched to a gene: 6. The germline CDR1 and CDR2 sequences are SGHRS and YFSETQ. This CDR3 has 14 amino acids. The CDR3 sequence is CASSSGTGKNGYTF. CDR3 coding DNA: TGCGCCAGCAGCTCCGGGACAGGGAAGAATGGCTACACCTTC.

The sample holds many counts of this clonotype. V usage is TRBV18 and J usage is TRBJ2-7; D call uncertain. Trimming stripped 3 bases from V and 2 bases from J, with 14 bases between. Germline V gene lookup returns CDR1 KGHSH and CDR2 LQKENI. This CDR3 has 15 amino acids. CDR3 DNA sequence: TGTGCCAGCTCACCTCCGAAAGCCAGAGCCTACGAGCAGTACTTC. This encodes CASSPPKARAYEQYF.

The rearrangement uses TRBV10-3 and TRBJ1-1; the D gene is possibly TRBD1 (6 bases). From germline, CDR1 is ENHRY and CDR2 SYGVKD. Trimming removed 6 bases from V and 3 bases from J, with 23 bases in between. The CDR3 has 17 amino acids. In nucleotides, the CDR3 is TGTGCCATCAGAAACCTCCGGGACAAGTCGACCGACACTGAAGCTTTCTTT. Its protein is CAIRNLRDKSTDTEAFF.

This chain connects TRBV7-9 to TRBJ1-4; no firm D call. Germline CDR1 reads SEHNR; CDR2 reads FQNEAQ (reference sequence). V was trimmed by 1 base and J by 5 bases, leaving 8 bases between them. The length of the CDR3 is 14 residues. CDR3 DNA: TGTGCCAGCAGCTTAGAGGCGGTGAATGAAAAACTGTTTTTT. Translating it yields CASSLEAVNEKLFF.

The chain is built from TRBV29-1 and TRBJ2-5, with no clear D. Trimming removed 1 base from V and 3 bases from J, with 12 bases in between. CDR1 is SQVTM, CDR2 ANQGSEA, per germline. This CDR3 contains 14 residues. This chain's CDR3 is CSVEGTADKETQYF. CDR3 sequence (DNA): TGCAGCGTTGAAGGGACCGCTGATAAAGAGACCCAGTACTTC. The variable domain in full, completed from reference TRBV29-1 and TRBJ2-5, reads SAVISQKPSRDICQRGTSLTIQCQVDSQVTMMFWYRQQPGQSLTLIATANQGSEATYESGFVIDKFPISRPNLTFSTLTVSNMSPEDSSIYLCSVEGTADKETQYFGPGTRLLVL.

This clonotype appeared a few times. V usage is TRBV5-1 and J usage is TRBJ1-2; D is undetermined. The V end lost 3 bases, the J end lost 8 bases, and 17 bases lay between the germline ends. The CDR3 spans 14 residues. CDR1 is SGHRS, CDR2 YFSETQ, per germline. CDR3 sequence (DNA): TGCGCCAGCAGCTCCACGGACTCCCGCTCCGGCTACACCTTC. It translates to CASSSTDSRSGYTF.

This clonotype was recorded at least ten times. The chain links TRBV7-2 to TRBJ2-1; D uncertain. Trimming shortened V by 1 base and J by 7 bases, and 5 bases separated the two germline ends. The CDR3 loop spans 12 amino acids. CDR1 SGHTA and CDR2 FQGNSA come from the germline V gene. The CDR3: CASSLVRNEQFF. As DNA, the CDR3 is TGTGCCAGCAGCTTAGTGAGGAATGAGCAGTTCTTC. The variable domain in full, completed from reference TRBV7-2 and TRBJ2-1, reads GAGVSQSPSNKVTEKGKDVELRCDPISGHTALYWYRQSLGQGLEFLIYFQGNSAPDKSGLPSDRFSAERTGGSVSTLTIQRTQQEDSAVYLCASSLVRNEQFFGPGTRLTVL.

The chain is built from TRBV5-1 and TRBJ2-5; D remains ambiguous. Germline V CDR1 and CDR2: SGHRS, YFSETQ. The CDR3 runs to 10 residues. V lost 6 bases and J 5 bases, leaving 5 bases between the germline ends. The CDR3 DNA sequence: TGCGCCAGCAAGGCGGAGACCCAGTACTTC. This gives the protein CASKAETQYF.

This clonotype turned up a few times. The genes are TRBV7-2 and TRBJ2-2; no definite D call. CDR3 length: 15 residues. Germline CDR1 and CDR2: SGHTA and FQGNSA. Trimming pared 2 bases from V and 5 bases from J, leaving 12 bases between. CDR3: CASSLRQERTGELFF. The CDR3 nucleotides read TGTGCCAGCAGCTTAAGGCAGGAACGGACCGGGGAGCTGTTTTTT.

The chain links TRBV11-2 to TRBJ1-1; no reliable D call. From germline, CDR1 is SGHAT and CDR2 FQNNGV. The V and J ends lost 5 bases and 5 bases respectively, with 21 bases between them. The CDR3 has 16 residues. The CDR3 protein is CASSGPGEPRMTEAFF. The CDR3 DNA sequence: TGTGCCAGCAGCGGTCCTGGGGAGCCTAGGATGACTGAAGCTTTCTTT. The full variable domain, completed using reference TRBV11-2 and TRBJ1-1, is EAGVAQSPRYKIIEKRQSVAFWCNPISGHATLYWYQQILGQGPKLLIQFQNNGVVDDSQLPKDRFSAERLKGVDSTLKIQPAKLEDSAVYLCASSGPGEPRMTEAFFGQGTRLTVV.

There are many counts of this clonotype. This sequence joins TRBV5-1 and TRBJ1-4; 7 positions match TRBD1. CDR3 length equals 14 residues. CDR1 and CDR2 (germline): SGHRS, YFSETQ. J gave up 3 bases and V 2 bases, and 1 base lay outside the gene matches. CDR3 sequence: CASSFGTANEKLFF. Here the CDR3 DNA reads TGCGCCAGCAGCTTCGGGACAGCTAATGAAAAACTGTTTTTT. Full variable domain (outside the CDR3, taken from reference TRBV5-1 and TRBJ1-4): KAGVTQTPRYLIKTRGQQVTLSCSPISGHRSVSWYQQTPGQGLQFLFEYFSETQRNKGNFPGRFSGRQFSNSRSEMNVSTLELGDSALYLCASSFGTANEKLFFGSGTQLSVL.